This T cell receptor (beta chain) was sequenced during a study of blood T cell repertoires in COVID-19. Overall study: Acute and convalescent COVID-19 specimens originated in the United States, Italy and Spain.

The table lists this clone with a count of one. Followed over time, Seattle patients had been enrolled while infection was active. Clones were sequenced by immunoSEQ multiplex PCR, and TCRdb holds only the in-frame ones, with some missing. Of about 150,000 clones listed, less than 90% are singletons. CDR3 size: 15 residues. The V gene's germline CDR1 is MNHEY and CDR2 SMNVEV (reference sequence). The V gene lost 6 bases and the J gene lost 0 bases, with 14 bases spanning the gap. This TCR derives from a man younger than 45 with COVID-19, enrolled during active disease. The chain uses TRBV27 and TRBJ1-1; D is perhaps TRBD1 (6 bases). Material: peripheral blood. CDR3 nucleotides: TGTGCCAGCAGCCCCAGGGGAGCCCTGAACACTGAAGCTTTCTTT. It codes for CASSPRGALNTEAFF.